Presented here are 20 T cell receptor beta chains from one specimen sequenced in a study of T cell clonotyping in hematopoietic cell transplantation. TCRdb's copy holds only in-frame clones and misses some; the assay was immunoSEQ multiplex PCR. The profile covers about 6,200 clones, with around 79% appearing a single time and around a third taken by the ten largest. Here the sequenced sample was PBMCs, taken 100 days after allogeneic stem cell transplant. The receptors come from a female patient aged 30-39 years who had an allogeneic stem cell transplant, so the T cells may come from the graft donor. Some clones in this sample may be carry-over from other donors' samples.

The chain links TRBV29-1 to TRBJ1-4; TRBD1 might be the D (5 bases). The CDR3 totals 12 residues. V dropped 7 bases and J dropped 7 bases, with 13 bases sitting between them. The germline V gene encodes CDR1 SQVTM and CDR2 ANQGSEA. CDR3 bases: TGCAGCGCGTACCAGGGAGGTGAAAAACTGTTTTTT. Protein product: CSAYQGGEKLFF.

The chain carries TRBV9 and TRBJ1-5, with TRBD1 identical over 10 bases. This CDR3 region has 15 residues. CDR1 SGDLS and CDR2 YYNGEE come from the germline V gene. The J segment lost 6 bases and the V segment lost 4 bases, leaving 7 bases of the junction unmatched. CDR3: CASSLGTGVTQPQHF. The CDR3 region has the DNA TGTGCCAGCAGCTTAGGGACAGGGGTGACTCAGCCCCAGCATTTT.

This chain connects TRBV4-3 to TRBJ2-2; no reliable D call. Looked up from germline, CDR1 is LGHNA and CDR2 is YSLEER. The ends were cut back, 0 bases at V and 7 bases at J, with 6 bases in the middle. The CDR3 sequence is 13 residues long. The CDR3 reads CASSQDYVGELFF. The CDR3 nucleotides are TGCGCCAGCAGCCAAGATTACGTCGGGGAGCTGTTTTTT.

The CDR3 bases are TGTGCCAGCAGGGGGTGGCAGGGATCGTCGCGGGGCTACACCTTC. This translates into CASRGWQGSSRGYTF. The gene calls are TRBV25-1 and TRBJ1-2; the D gene is possibly TRBD1 (5 bases). The CDR3 is 15 amino acids. Trimming took 6 bases from V and 8 from J, leaving 22 bases between them. CDR1 is MGHDK, CDR2 SYGVNS, per germline.

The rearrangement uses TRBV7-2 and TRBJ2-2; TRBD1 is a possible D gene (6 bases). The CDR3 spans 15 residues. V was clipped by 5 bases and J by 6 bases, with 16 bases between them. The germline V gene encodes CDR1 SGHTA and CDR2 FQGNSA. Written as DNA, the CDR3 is TGTGCCAGCAGCCCGGGGACAATTCTTGCCGGGGAGCTGTTTTTT. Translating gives CASSPGTILAGELFF.

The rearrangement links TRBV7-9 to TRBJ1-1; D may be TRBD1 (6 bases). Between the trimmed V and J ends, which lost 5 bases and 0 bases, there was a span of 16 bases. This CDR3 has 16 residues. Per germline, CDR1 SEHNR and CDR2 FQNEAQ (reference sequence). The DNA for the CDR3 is TGTGCCAGCAGCCTCTGGCAGGGGCAAATGAACACTGAAGCTTTCTTT. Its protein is CASSLWQGQMNTEAFF.

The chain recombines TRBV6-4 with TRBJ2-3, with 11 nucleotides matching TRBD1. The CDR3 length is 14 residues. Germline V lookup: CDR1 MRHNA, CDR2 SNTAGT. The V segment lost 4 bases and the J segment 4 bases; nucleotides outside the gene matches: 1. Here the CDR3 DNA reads TGTGCCAGCAGTGGGACAGGGGGCGCAGATACGCAGTATTTT. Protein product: CASSGTGGADTQYF.

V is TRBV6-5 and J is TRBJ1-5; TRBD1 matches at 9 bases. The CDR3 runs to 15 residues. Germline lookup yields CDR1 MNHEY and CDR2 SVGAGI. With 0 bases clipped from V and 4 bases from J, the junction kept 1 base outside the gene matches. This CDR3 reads CASSYSGQGNQPQHF. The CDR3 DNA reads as TGTGCCAGCAGTTACTCGGGACAGGGAAATCAGCCCCAGCATTTT.

CDR3 in amino acids: CSARVGWQFF. CDR3 nucleotides: TGCAGTGCTAGAGTGGGGTGGCAGTTCTTC. This rearrangement joins TRBV20-1 to TRBJ2-1; D not resolved. V lost 1 base to trimming and J lost 12 bases, with 7 bases between them. The CDR3 runs 10 residues. Germline CDR1 and CDR2: DFQATT and SNEGSKA (reference sequence).

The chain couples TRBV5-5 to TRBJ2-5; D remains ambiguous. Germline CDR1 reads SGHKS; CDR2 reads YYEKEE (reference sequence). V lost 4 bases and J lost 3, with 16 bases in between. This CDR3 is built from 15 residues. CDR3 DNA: TGTGCCAGCAGCCCCGAGTTGTCGATGGAAGAGACCCAGTACTTC. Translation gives CASSPELSMEETQYF.

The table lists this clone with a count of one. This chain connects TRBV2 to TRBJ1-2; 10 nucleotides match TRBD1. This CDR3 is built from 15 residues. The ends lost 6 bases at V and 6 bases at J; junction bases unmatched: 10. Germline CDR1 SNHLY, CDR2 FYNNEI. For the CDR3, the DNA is TGTGCCAGCAGCGCCACGGGACAGGGGAGGGATGGCTACACCTTC. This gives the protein CASSATGQGRDGYTF.

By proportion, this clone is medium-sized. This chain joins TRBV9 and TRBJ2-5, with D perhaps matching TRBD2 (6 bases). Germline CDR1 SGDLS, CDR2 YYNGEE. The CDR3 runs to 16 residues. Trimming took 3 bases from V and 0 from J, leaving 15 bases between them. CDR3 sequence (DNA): TGTGCCAGCAGCGCGGAGGGTCGCGAACACCAAGAGACCCAGTACTTC. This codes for CASSAEGREHQETQYF.

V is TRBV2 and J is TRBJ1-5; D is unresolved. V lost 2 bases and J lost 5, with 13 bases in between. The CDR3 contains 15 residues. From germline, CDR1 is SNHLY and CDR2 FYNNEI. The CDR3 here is CASSERGLADQPQHF. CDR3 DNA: TGTGCCAGCAGTGAACGGGGATTAGCCGATCAGCCCCAGCATTTT.

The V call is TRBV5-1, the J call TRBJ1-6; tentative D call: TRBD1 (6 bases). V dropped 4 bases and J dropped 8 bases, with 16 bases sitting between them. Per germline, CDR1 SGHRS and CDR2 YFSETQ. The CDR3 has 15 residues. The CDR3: CASSPGGGRDSPLHF. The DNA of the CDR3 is TGCGCCAGCAGCCCTGGGGGGGGCAGAGATTCACCCCTCCACTTT.

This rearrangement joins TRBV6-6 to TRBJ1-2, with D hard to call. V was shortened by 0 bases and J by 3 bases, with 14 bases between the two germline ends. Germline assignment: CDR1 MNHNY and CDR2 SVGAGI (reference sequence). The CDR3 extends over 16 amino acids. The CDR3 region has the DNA TGTGCCAGCAGTTACTCGAGCCGTGGGATCGACTATGGCTACACCTTC. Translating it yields CASSYSSRGIDYGYTF.

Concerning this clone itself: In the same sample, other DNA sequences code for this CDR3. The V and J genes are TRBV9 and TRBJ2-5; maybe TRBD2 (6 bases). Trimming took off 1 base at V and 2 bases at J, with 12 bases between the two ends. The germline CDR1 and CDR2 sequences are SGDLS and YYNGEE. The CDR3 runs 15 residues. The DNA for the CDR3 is TGTGCCAGCAGCGTACTTAGCGGAGGGCAAGAGACCCAGTACTTC. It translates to CASSVLSGGQETQYF.

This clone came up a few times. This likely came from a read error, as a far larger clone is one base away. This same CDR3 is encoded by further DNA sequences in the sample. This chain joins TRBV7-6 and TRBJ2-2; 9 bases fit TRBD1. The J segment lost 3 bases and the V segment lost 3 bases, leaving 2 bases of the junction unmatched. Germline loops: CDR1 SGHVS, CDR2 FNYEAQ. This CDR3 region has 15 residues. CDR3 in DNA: TGTGCCAGCAGCTTTCGGGACAGGGACACCGGGGAGCTGTTTTTT. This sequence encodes CASSFRDRDTGELFF.

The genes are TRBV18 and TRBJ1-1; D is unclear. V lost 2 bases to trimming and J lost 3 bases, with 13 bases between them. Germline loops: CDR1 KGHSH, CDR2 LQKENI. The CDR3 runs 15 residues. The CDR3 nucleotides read TGTGCCAGCTCACCATTGGGGAGCTACGACACTGAAGCTTTCTTT. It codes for CASSPLGSYDTEAFF.

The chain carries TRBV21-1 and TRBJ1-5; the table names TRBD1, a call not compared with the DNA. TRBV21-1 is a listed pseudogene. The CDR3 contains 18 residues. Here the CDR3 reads CASSKAIRSPGQVEPQHF. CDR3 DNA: TGTGCCAGCAGCAAAGCGATCAGGAGCCCGGGACAGGTGGAGCCCCAGCATTTT.

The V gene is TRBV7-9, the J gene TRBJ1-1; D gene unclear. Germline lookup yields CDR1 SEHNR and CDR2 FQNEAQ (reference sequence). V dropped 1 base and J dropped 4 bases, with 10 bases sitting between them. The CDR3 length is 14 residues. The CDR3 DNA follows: TGTGCCAGCAGCTTAGACCTCCCCGGCACTGAAGCTTTCTTT. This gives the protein CASSLDLPGTEAFF.